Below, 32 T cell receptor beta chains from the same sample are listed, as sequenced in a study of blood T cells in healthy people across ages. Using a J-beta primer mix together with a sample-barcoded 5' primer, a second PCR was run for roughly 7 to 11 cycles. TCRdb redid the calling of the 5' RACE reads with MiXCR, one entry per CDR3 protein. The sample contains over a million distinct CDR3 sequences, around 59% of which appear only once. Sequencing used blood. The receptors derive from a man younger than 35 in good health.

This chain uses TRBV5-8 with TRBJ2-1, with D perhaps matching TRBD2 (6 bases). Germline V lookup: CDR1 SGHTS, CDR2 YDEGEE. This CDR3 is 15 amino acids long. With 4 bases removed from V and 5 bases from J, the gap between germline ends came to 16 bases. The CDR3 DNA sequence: TGTGCCAGCAGCCTCCGACTAGGTGTCCACAATGAGCAGTTCTTC. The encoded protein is CASSLRLGVHNEQFF.

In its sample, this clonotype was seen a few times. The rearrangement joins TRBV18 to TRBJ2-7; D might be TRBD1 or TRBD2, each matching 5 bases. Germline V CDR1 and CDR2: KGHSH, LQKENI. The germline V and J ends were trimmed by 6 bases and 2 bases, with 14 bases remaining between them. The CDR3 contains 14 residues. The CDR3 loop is CASSHTRGPYEQYF. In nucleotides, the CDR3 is TGTGCCAGCTCTCACACTAGGGGACCCTACGAGCAGTACTTC.

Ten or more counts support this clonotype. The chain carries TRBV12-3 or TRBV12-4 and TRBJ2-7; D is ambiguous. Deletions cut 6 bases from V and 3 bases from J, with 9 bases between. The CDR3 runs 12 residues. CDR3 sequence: CASSLGLYEQYF. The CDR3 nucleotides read TGTGCCAGCAGCTTGGGTCTCTACGAGCAGTACTTC.

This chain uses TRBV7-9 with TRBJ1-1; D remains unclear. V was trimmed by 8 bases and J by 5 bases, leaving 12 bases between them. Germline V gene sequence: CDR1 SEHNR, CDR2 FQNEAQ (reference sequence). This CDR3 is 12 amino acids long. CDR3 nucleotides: TGTGCCAGCGAAATTGCGGCGACTGAAGCTTTCTTT. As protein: CASEIAATEAFF.

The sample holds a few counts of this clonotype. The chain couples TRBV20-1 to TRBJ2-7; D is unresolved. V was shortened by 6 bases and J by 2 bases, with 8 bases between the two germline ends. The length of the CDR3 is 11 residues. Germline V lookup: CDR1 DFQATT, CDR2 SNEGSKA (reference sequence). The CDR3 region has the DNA TGCAGTGCCGTAGGTGCCTACGAGCAGTACTTC. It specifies CSAVGAYEQYF.

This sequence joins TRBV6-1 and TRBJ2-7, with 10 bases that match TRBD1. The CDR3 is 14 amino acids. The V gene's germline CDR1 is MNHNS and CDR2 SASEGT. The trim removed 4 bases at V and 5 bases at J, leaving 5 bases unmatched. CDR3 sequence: CASSGDRGLHEQYF. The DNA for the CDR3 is TGTGCCAGCAGTGGAGACAGGGGGCTCCACGAGCAGTACTTC.

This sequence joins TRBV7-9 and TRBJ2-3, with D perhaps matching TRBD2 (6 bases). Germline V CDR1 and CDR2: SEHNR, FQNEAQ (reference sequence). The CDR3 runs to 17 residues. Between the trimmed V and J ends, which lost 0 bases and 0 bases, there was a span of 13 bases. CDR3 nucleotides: TGTGCCAGCAGCTTAGCGCTAGGACTACCCAGCACAGATACGCAGTATTTT. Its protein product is CASSLALGLPSTDTQYF.

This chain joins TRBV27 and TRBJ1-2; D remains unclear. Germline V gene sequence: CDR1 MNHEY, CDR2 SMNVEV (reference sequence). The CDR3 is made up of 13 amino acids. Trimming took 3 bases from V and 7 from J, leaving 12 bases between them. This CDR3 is CASSFSRDSGYTF. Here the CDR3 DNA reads TGTGCCAGCAGTTTCTCTCGGGATTCTGGCTACACCTTC.

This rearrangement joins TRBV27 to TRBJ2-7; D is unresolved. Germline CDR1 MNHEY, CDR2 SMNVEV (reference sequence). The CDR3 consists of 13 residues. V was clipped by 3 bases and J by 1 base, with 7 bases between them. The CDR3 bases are TGTGCCAGCAGTTTGAGTATTTCCTACGAGCAGTACTTC. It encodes CASSLSISYEQYF.

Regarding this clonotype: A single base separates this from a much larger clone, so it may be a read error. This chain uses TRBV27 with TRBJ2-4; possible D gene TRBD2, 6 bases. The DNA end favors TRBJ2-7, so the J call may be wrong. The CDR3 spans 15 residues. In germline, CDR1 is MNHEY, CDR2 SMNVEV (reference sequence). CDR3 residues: CANSFDGSPTYEQYF. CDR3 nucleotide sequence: TGTGCCAACAGTTTCGACGGGAGCCCAACCTACGAGCAGTACTTC.

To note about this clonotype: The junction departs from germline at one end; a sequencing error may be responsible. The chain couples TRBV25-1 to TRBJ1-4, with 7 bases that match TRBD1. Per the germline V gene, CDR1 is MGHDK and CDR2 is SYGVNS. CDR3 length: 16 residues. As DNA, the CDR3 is TGTGCCAGCAGTGGTAAAACAGGGGTTGGAGGTGAAAGACTGTTTTTT. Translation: CASSGKTGVGGERLFF.

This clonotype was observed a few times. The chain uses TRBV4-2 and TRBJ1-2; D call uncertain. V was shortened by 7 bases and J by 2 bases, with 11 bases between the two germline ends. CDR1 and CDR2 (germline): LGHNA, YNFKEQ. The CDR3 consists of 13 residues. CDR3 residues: CASTYTANYGYTF. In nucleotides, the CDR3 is TGTGCCAGCACTTACACGGCCAACTATGGCTACACCTTC.

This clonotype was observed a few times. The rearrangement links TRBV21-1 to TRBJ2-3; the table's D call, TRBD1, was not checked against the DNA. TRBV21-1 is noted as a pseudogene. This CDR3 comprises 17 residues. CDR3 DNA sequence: TGTGCCAGCAGCTTACGGACAGGGGACCCAGGAGCAGATACGCAGTATTTT. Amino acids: CASSLRTGDPGADTQYF.

The CDR3 region has the DNA TGTGCCAGCAGCACGTACCCGGGACAGAGCTCCTACGAGCAGTACTTC. Translation gives CASSTYPGQSSYEQYF. V is TRBV7-6 and J is TRBJ2-7; 7 bases align to TRBD1. The length of the CDR3 is 16 residues. V gave up 5 bases and J gave up 0 bases; unmatched junction bases: 10. CDR1 is SGHVS and CDR2 is FNYEAQ in the germline V gene.

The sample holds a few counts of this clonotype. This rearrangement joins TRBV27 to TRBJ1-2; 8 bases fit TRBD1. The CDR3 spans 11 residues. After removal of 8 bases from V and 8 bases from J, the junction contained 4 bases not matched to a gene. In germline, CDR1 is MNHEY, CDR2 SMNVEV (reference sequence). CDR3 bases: TGTGCCAGCGGACAGGGTGGAGGCTACACCTTC. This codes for CASGQGGGYTF.

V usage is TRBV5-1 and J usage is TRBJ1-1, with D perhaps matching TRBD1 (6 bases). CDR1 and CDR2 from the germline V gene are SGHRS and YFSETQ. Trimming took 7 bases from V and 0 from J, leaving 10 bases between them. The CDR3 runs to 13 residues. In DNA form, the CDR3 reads TGCGCCAGCCAGCAGGGGATGAACACTGAAGCTTTCTTT. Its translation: CASQQGMNTEAFF.

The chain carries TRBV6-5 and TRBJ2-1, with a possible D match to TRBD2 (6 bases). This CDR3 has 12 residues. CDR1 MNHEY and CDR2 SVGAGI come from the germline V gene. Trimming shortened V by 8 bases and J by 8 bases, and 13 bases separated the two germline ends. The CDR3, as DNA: TGTGCCAGCGGTTCAGCGGGCGATGAGCAGTTCTTC. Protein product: CASGSAGDEQFF.

This CDR3 is CASSWGSGAGDIQYF. The CDR3 DNA reads TGTGCCAGCAGTTGGGGGTCAGGGGCCGGGGACATTCAGTACTTC. The chain is built from TRBV28 and TRBJ2-4, with D possibly TRBD1 on 6 matching bases. Germline assignment: CDR1 MDHEN and CDR2 SYDVKM. V was shortened by 4 bases and J by 8 bases, with 18 bases between the two germline ends. The CDR3 is made up of 15 amino acids. The full variable domain, with the rest looked up from reference TRBV28 and TRBJ2-4, is DVKVTQSSRYLVKRTGEKVFLECVQDMDHENMFWYRQDPGLGLRLIYFSYDVKMKEKGDIPEGYSVSREKKERFSLILESASTNQTSMYLCASSWGSGAGDIQYFGAGTRLSVL.

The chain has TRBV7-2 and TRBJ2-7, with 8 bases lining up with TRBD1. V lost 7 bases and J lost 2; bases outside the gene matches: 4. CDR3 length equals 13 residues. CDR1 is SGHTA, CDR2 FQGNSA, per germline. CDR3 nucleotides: TGTGCCAGCAACGGACAGGGAGCCTACGAGCAGTACTTC. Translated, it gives CASNGQGAYEQYF.

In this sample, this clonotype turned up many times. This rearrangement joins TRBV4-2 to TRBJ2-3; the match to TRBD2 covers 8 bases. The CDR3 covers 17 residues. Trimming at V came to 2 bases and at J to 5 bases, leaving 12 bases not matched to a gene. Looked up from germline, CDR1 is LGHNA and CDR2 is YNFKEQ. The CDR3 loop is CASSQQYGGAFGDTQYF. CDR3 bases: TGTGCCAGCAGCCAACAATACGGGGGGGCTTTTGGAGATACGCAGTATTTT.

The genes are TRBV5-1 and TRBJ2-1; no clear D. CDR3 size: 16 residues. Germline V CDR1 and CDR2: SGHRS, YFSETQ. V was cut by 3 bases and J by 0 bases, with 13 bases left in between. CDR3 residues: CASSSYGLSSYNEQFF. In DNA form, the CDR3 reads TGCGCCAGCAGCTCGTACGGGCTTAGCTCCTACAATGAGCAGTTCTTC.

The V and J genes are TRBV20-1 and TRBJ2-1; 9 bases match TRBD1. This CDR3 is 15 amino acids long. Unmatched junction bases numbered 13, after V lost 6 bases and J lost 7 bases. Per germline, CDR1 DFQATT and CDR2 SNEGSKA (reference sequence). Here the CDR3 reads CSAPKQGARYNEQFF. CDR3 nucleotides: TGCAGTGCCCCTAAACAGGGGGCGAGATATAATGAGCAGTTCTTC.

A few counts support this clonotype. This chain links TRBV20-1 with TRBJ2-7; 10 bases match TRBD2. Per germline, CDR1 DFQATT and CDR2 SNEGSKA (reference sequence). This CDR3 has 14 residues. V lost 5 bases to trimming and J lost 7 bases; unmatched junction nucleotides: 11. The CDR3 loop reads CSADRLAGDREQYF. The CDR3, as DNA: TGCAGTGCTGACCGGCTAGCGGGAGATCGGGAGCAGTACTTC.

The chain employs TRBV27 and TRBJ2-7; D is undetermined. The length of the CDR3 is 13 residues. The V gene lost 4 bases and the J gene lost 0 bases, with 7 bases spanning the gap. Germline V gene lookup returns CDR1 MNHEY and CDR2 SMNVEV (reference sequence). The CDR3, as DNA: TGTGCCAGCAGTTGTGGCAGCTCCTACGAGCAGTACTTC. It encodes CASSCGSSYEQYF.

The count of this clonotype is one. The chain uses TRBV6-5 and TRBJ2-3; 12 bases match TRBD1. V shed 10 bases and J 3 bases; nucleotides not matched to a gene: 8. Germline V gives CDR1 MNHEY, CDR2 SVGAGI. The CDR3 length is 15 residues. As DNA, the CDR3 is TGTGCCACCCTGGGACAGGGGGCGCAGACAGATACGCAGTATTTT. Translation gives CATLGQGAQTDTQYF.

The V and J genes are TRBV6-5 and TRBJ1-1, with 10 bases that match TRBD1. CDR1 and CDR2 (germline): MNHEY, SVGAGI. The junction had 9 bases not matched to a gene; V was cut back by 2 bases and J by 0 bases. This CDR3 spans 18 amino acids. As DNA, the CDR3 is TGTGCCAGCAGTTACCTCGGGACAGGGGCTGGGTTGAACACTGAAGCTTTCTTT. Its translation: CASSYLGTGAGLNTEAFF.

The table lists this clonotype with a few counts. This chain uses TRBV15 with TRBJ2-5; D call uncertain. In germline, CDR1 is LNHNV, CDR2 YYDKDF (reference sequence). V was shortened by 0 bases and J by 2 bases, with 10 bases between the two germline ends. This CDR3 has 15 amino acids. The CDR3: CATSRDRALQETQYF. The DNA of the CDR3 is TGTGCCACCAGCAGAGATCGGGCACTTCAAGAGACCCAGTACTTC.

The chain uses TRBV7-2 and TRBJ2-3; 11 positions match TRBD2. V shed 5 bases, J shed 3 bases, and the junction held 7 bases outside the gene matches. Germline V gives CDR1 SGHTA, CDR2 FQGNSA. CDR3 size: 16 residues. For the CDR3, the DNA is TGTGCCAGCAGCGAAACTAGCGGGGGAGATACAGATACGCAGTATTTT. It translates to CASSETSGGDTDTQYF.

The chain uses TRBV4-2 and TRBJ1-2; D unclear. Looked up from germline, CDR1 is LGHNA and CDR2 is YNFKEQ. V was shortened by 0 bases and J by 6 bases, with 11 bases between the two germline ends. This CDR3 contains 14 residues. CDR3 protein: CASSQDADIHGYTF. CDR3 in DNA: TGTGCCAGCAGCCAAGATGCCGATATCCATGGCTACACCTTC.

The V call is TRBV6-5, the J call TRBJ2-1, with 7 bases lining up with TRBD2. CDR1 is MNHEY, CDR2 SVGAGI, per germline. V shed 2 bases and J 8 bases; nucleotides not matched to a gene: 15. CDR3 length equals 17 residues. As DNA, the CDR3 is TGTGCCAGCAGTTACGCCTTAATGGGCGGGAGAGGGCATGAGCAGTTCTTC. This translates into CASSYALMGGRGHEQFF.

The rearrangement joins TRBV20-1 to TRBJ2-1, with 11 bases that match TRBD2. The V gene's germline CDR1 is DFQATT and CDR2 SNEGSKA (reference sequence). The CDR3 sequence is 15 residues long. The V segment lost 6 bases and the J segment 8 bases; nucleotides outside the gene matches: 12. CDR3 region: CSAPFLAGGGDEQFF. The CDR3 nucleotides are TGCAGTGCACCATTCCTAGCGGGGGGTGGGGATGAGCAGTTCTTC.

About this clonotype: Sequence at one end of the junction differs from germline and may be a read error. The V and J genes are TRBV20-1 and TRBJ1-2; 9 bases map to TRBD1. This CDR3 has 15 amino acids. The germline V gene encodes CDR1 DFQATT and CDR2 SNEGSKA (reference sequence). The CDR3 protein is CSAREPGQGFDGCTF. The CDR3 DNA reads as TGCAGTGCTAGAGAACCGGGACAGGGTTTTGATGGCTGCACCTTC.